This T cell receptor (beta chain) derives from a study of T cells in Graves' hyperthyroidism and ophthalmopathy. Study overall: Peripheral blood was acquired at first diagnosis, ahead of any therapy whatsoever.

Researchers barred patients who had uncontrolled infection, other autoimmune disease, pregnancy or lactation. The CDR3 is 14 residues long. CDR1 and CDR2 from the germline V gene are SGHRS and YFSETQ. Trimming removed 0 bases from V and 1 base from J, with 7 bases in between. Findings and caveats of the study: Most thyroid-expanded clonotypes above 0.001 were also found in blood.

This clonotype was observed at least ten times. Its target is unknown. The TCR beta CDR3 regions underwent amplification using RNA transcripts as the source. HTBI primers were employed in a first-round RT-PCR of the TCR CDR3. TCRdb used MiXCR to reprocess the multiplex PCR reads, holding one entry per CDR3 protein. The profile shows approximately 300,000 distinct CDR3 sequences, more than 15% of them singletons. Material: blood. The chain couples TRBV5-1 to TRBJ1-1; D not certain. The TCR originated in a woman aged 60-70 years with Graves' ophthalmopathy. The CDR3 sequence: CASSLVSENTEAFF. In DNA form, the CDR3 reads TGCGCCAGCAGCTTGGTTTCCGAGAACACTGAAGCTTTCTTT.